This T cell receptor (beta chain) was sequenced during a study of blood T cells in healthy people across ages. With a J-beta primer mix and a sample-barcoded 5' primer, a second PCR ran about 6 to 11 cycles. TCRdb called the 5' RACE reads again in MiXCR, with one record for every CDR3 protein. Found here are roughly 500,000 distinct CDR3 sequences, 27% of them singletons; the top ten hold about 18%. Donors ranged from 6 to 90 years old and were healthy Caucasians in Russia. Study findings and constraints: Estimated diversity that came from one million T cells was considered an underestimate. Using unsorted PBMCs precluded a conclusive naive versus antigen-experienced comparison. For the donors, CMV status was unknown and possibly confounded expanded clonotype changes.

As for this clonotype: Its antigen is still unknown.

The CDR3 is 14 residues long. CDR1 MNHEY and CDR2 SMNVEV come from the germline V gene (reference sequence). Trimming removed 6 bases from V and 8 bases from J; junction bases left unmatched: 9. The sequenced sample was blood. The rearrangement joins TRBV27 to TRBJ1-1; 10 bases fit TRBD1. This TCR came from an older woman in good health. The CDR3 nucleotides read TGTGCCAGCAGGCTCCGGGACAGGGGTTCCGAAGCTTTCTTT. As protein: CASRLRDRGSEAFF.